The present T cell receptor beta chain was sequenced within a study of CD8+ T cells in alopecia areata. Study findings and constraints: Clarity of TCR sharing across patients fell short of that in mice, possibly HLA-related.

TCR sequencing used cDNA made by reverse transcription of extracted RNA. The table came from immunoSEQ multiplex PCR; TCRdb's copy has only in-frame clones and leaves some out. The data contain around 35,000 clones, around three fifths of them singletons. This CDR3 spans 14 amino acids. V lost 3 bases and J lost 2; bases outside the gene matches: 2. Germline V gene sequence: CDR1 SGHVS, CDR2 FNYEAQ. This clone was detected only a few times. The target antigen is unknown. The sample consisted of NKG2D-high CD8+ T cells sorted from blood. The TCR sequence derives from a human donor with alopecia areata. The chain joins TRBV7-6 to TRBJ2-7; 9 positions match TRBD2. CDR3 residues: CASSFSGSPYEQYF. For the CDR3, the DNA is TGTGCCAGCAGCTTTAGCGGGAGTCCCTACGAGCAGTACTTC. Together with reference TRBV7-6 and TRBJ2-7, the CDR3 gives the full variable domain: GAGVSQSPRYKVTKRGQDVALRCDPISGHVSLYWYRQALGQGPEFLTYFNYEAQQDKSGLPNDRFSAERPEGSISTLTIQRTEQRDSAMYRCASSFSGSPYEQYFGPGTRLTVT.